A selection of T cell receptor beta chains follows, all from one sample in a study of T cell responses to AZD1222 COVID-19 vaccine. The table came from immunoSEQ multiplex PCR; TCRdb's copy has only in-frame clones and leaves some out. The repertoire consists of 200,000 or so clones, with 93% occurring once and the leading ten covering roughly 0.99%. The starting material was peripheral blood, obtained on day 0 of MenACWY control vaccination. These receptors came from an adult in good health. The conserved cysteine and the conserved F or W are not part of the CDR3 here. D genes are given only for firm matches. The size entry is marked missing in some rows and otherwise reads once, few, many or a size class.

d_call | j_call | v_call | cdr3_length | clone_size | cdr3_aa
TRBD1 | TRBJ1-2 | TRBV28 | 11 | . | ASKVRGPYGYT
TRBD1 | TRBJ1-1 | TRBV5-1 | 13 | . | ASSSLTGNTTEAF
TRBD2 | TRBJ2-5 | TRBV7-9 | 12 | . | ASSSSGGPQTQY
. | TRBJ2-3 | TRBV7-8 | 15 | . | ASSPSAGRGGADTQY
TRBD1 | TRBJ1-3 | TRBV11-2 | 13 | . | ASSLNRGYGNTIY
. | TRBJ2-1 | TRBV9 | 14 | . | ASSAQPDPSPNEQF
. | TRBJ2-5 | TRBV4-3 | 13 | . | ASSQVAGMEETQY
TRBD2 | TRBJ2-1 | TRBV2 | 21 | . | ASSELQVGFFLTTSGGRNEQF
. | TRBJ1-5 | TRBV6-1 | 11 | once | ASSEQPNQPQH
. | TRBJ1-1 | TRBV7-2 | 12 | . | ASSDLPGTSGRF
. | TRBJ1-1 | TRBV30 | 11 | . | AWSRGGVTEAF
. | TRBJ2-3 | TRBV5-8 | 13 | . | ASSFGRRTTDTQY
. | TRBJ2-5 | TRBV12-3/TRBV12-4 | 11 | few | ASSLGIGETQY
. | TRBJ1-5 | TRBV5-4 | 12 | few | ASSLDGYNQPQH
TRBD2 | TRBJ2-2 | TRBV5-6 | 13 | . | ASSLGLAGTGELF
. | TRBJ2-3 | TRBV11-2 | 11 | . | ASSYGGAGTQY
. | TRBJ1-1 | TRBV12-3/TRBV12-4 | 10 | . | ASSPTMAEAF
. | TRBJ1-1 | TRBV14 | 13 | . | ASSHHGLGNTEAF
. | TRBJ2-2 | TRBV19 | 13 | . | ASSLSRLNTGELF
. | TRBJ1-5 | TRBV28 | 11 | . | ASSLGWNQPQH
TRBD1 | TRBJ2-1 | TRBV7-8 | 13 | . | ASSLRGGFDNEQF
. | TRBJ1-5 | TRBV28 | 12 | . | ASWPGLDNQPQH
. | TRBJ1-1 | TRBV6-5 | 10 | . | ASSLLGEEAF
TRBD1 | TRBJ1-2 | TRBV3-1/TRBV3-2 | 13 | . | ASSPRTGGGDGYT
. | TRBJ2-1 | TRBV18 | 12 | . | ASSPGTRGNEQF
. | TRBJ1-2 | TRBV13 | 11 | . | ASSLGRHGGYT
. | TRBJ2-7 | TRBV5-1 | 13 | . | ASSLATARGYEQY
TRBD1 | TRBJ2-7 | TRBV7-6 | 15 | few | ASSWDAGGKETYEQY
. | TRBJ1-1 | TRBV20-1 | 10 | . | SASSGTTEAF
. | TRBJ1-1 | TRBV6-5 | 13 | . | ASSLRGVRTDGAF
TRBD1 | TRBJ1-2 | TRBV28 | 11 | . | ASSQGQNYGYT